This T cell receptor beta chain originates from a study of OX40 agonist ivuxolimab in advanced cancers. Overall study: At 0.01 to 10 mg/kg, ivuxolimab was administered intravenously to patients every 2 weeks. Enrollees could have had prior anti-PD-1, anti-PD-L1 or anti-CTLA-4 therapy, which 40% to 45% had received.

Trimming stripped 2 bases from V and 3 bases from J, with 4 bases between. The length of the CDR3 is 11 residues. Germline values: CDR1 GTSNPN, CDR2 SVGIG (reference sequence). Of note for this clone: The antigen is not known.

Study observations and caveats: There were, on average, more expanded clones in CD8+ T cells than in CD4+.

The method was immunoSEQ multiplex PCR; TCRdb's version includes in-frame clones alone and lacks a portion of them. The table lists just over 80,000 clones, around nine tenths of them singletons. The sequenced sample was CD4+ or CD8+ T cells sorted from blood, obtained in a trial of the OX40 agonist ivuxolimab. The chain combines TRBV30 with TRBJ1-1; no firm D call. The receptor's source is an adult with an advanced solid tumor such as melanoma, head and neck, liver or kidney cancer. Written as DNA, the CDR3 is TGTGCCTGGAGTTTACACACTGAAGCTTTCTTT. This translates into CAWSLHTEAFF.